A selection of T cell receptor beta chains follows, all from one sample in a study of OX40 agonist ivuxolimab in advanced cancers. The method was immunoSEQ multiplex PCR; TCRdb's version includes in-frame clones alone and lacks a portion of them. Here the sample spans 65,000 to 85,000 clones, over 70% being singletons. The source material was CD4+ or CD8+ T cells sorted from blood, sampled in a trial of the OX40 agonist ivuxolimab. The receptors were gathered from an adult with an advanced solid tumor such as melanoma, head and neck, liver or kidney cancer. The CDR3 runs from the conserved cysteine through the conserved F or W. D genes are given only for firm matches. Clone sizes are given selectively: once, few, many, or a class where the clone is expanded.

v_call	clone_size	j_call	d_call	cdr3_aa	cdr3_nt
TRBV7-6	.	TRBJ1-4	.	CASSLGGGSNEKLFF	TGTGCCAGCAGCTTAGGGGGTGGAAGTAATGAAAAACTGTTTTTT
TRBV11-2	few	TRBJ1-2	.	CASSLDRYGYTF	TGTGCCAGCAGCTTAGACCGCTATGGCTACACCTTC
TRBV28	.	TRBJ2-7	.	CASSLFFEQYF	TGTGCCAGCAGTCTGTTCTTCGAGCAGTACTTC
TRBV19	.	TRBJ1-3	.	CASSIDRANRGNTIYF	TGTGCCAGTAGTATAGATCGGGCAAACCGTGGAAACACCATATATTTT
TRBV7-9	.	TRBJ1-5	.	CASSSQHGPPGNQPQHF	TGTGCCAGCAGCTCACAACATGGGCCGCCGGGCAATCAGCCCCAGCATTTT
TRBV5-1	few	TRBJ1-2	TRBD1	CASRDAMTGTAYGYTF	TGCGCCAGCAGGGACGCCATGACCGGGACAGCTTATGGCTACACCTTC
TRBV12-5	.	TRBJ2-2	TRBD1	CASGETGVNTGELFF	TGTGCTAGTGGCGAAACAGGGGTTAACACCGGGGAGCTGTTTTTT
TRBV12-5	.	TRBJ2-5	.	CASGLGGGAKETQYF	TGTGCTAGTGGTTTGGGTGGCGGAGCCAAAGAGACCCAGTACTTC
TRBV7-2	.	TRBJ2-5	.	CASSLEAWETQYF	TGTGCCAGCAGCTTAGAGGCCTGGGAGACCCAGTACTTC
TRBV19	.	TRBJ1-5	.	CASSIAGNQPQHF	TGTGCCAGTAGTATAGCAGGCAATCAGCCCCAGCATTTT
TRBV11-1	once	TRBJ2-5	.	CASSLDSPETQYF	TGTGCCAGCAGCTTAGATTCTCCAGAGACCCAGTACTTC
TRBV28	.	TRBJ1-2	.	CASREGTSNYGYTF	TGTGCCAGCAGAGAGGGGACATCCAACTATGGCTACACCTTC
TRBV7-6	.	TRBJ2-5	.	CASSTQGRGIGETQYF	TGTGCCAGCAGCACCCAGGGTCGGGGCATCGGAGAGACCCAGTACTTC
TRBV4-2	.	TRBJ2-1	.	CASSQVVKRYNEQFF	TGTGCCAGCAGCCAAGTTGTGAAGCGGTACAATGAGCAGTTCTTC
TRBV2	.	TRBJ1-4	.	CASTPVRDVNEKLFF	TGTGCCAGCACCCCCGTCCGGGACGTAAATGAAAAACTGTTTTTT
TRBV7-2	.	TRBJ2-1	TRBD2	CASSLSDGGAGEQFF	TGTGCCAGCAGCTTATCGGACGGGGGGGCCGGTGAGCAGTTCTTC
TRBV11-2	.	TRBJ2-1	TRBD2	CASSPRGSGGPSYNEQFF	TGTGCCAGCAGCCCGAGGGGTAGCGGGGGGCCCTCCTACAATGAGCAGTTCTTC
TRBV11-2	.	TRBJ2-1	TRBD1	CASSLVGQGTNEQFF	TGTGCCAGCAGCTTAGTTGGACAGGGGACCAATGAGCAGTTCTTC
TRBV5-1	.	TRBJ2-1	TRBD1	CASNKVEQGPNEQFF	TGCGCCAGCAATAAGGTCGAACAGGGGCCCAATGAGCAGTTCTTC
TRBV30	.	TRBJ2-5	TRBD2	CAWSVGGRAYPETQYF	TGTGCCTGGAGTGTTGGAGGGAGGGCCTATCCAGAGACCCAGTACTTC
TRBV19	.	TRBJ1-4	TRBD1	CASSTRDRGGTNEKLFF	TGTGCCAGTAGTACCCGGGACAGGGGAGGAACTAATGAAAAACTGTTTTTT
TRBV7-9	.	TRBJ2-7	.	CASSLGTVSYEQYF	TGTGCCAGCAGCTTGGGGACTGTCTCCTACGAGCAGTACTTC
TRBV5-1	.	TRBJ2-3	.	CASSGGGSTDTQYF	TGCGCCAGCAGCGGAGGGGGAAGCACAGATACGCAGTATTTT
TRBV19	.	TRBJ1-2	.	CASSTTWTLANYGYTF	TGTGCCAGTAGTACCACTTGGACCCTCGCTAACTATGGCTACACCTTC
TRBV25-1	.	TRBJ2-5	TRBD2	CASSRNSPGGWQAPTQYF	TGTGCCAGCAGCCGGAATTCCCCGGGGGGGTGGCAGGCTCCGACCCAGTACTTC
TRBV9	.	TRBJ1-3	.	CASSVGIARQPGNTIYF	TGTGCCAGCAGCGTAGGGATTGCGCGACAGCCTGGAAACACCATATATTTT
TRBV7-9	.	TRBJ2-1	.	CASSVVGFSSYNEQFF	TGTGCCAGCAGCGTCGTCGGCTTTAGCTCCTACAATGAGCAGTTCTTC
TRBV28	.	TRBJ1-4	TRBD1	CASKGQGWEKLFF	TGTGCCAGCAAGGGACAGGGCTGGGAAAAACTGTTTTTT
TRBV6-1	.	TRBJ1-2	.	CASSAGSNYGYTF	TGTGCCAGCTCAGCAGGGTCTAACTATGGCTACACCTTC
TRBV6-1	.	TRBJ1-5	.	CASREQGSQPQHF	TGTGCCAGCAGGGAACAGGGAAGTCAGCCCCAGCATTTT
TRBV5-1	.	TRBJ2-7	.	CASSPSGTNTYEQYF	TGCGCCAGCAGCCCCAGTGGGACAAATACCTACGAGCAGTACTTC
TRBV9	.	TRBJ2-1	.	CASSTPGPGDEQFF	TGTGCCAGCAGCACCCCGGGCCCTGGCGATGAGCAGTTCTTC
TRBV28	.	TRBJ1-3	TRBD1	CASRLGQGKGSSGNTIYF	TGTGCCAGCAGACTCGGACAGGGAAAAGGGTCCTCTGGAAACACCATATATTTT
TRBV6-1	.	TRBJ2-5	TRBD2	CASSDWTSGRKETQYF	TGTGCCAGCAGTGATTGGACTAGCGGGAGGAAAGAGACCCAGTACTTC
TRBV28	.	TRBJ2-7	TRBD2	CASMGTTSGRAYEQYF	TGTGCCAGCATGGGTACGACTAGCGGGAGGGCCTACGAGCAGTACTTC
TRBV6-5	.	TRBJ1-2	TRBD1	CASSPTGGRSYGYTF	TGTGCCAGCAGCCCGACAGGGGGCAGGTCTTATGGCTACACCTTC
TRBV7-9	once	TRBJ2-2	TRBD2	CASSLGGLAGGRSGELFF	TGTGCCAGCAGCTTAGGGGGACTAGCGGGAGGCCGATCCGGGGAGCTGTTTTTT
TRBV5-1	few	TRBJ2-2	.	CASSLTGGAYTGELFF	TGCGCCAGCAGCTTGACGGGGGGCGCGTACACCGGGGAGCTGTTTTTT
TRBV28	.	TRBJ2-3	.	CASSLQGVVTDTQYF	TGTGCCAGCAGTTTACAAGGTGTAGTAACAGATACGCAGTATTTT
TRBV19	.	TRBJ1-2	.	CASSPRTGGYTF	TGTGCCAGTAGTCCTCGTACAGGCGGCTACACCTTC
TRBV28	.	TRBJ2-5	TRBD2	CASSAGGPRLRTQYF	TGTGCCAGCAGTGCGGGAGGGCCGCGATTGCGGACCCAGTACTTC
TRBV11-2	.	TRBJ1-1	TRBD1	CASSPATGYFGTEAFF	TGTGCCAGCAGCCCAGCGACAGGGTACTTCGGCACTGAAGCTTTCTTT
TRBV27	.	TRBJ2-1	TRBD1	CASRLSPGTGSYNEQFF	TGTGCCAGCAGACTATCTCCCGGGACAGGGTCCTACAATGAGCAGTTCTTC
TRBV6-5	.	TRBJ1-4	.	CASSLTGGATNEKLFF	TGTGCCAGCAGTTTAACGGGGGGCGCGACTAATGAAAAACTGTTTTTT
TRBV5-6	.	TRBJ1-5	.	CASSQSWGFQPQHF	TGTGCCAGCAGCCAAAGTTGGGGTTTTCAGCCCCAGCATTTT
TRBV21-1	.	TRBJ1-5	.	CASSLRRLKTGTGNQPQHF	TGTGCCAGCAGCTTACGACGACTAAAAACCGGGACAGGCAATCAGCCCCAGCATTTT
TRBV5-1	.	TRBJ2-6	.	CASSYDGSSGANVLTF	TGCGCCAGCAGTTACGACGGGAGCTCTGGGGCCAACGTCCTGACTTTC
TRBV29-1	.	TRBJ2-1	.	CSVKPLGFDEQFF	TGCAGCGTTAAGCCCCTAGGATTTGATGAGCAGTTCTTC
TRBV19	.	TRBJ1-5	.	CATNTGNPHQPQHF	TGTGCCACTAATACAGGGAATCCCCATCAGCCCCAGCATTTT
TRBV28	.	TRBJ2-4	.	CASSLGQNIQYF	TGTGCCAGCAGTTTGGGTCAAAACATTCAGTACTTC
TRBV19	.	TRBJ2-3	TRBD2	CASRNPGGTQYF	TGTGCCAGTAGAAATCCCGGGGGGACGCAGTATTTT
TRBV4-2	.	TRBJ2-3	.	CASSQEILPTDTQYF	TGTGCCAGCAGCCAAGAAATACTACCCACAGATACGCAGTATTTT
TRBV12-2	.	TRBJ1-5	.	CASRLRGGRDNQPQHF	TGTGCAAGTCGCTTAAGGGGGGGTCGGGACAATCAGCCCCAGCATTTT